These 24 T cell receptor beta chains came from one sample sequenced in a study of T cells in Graves' hyperthyroidism and ophthalmopathy. The TCR beta CDR3 regions underwent amplification using RNA transcripts as the source. When the TCR CDR3 underwent first-round RT-PCR, the HTBI primer set was used. In TCRdb, the multiplex PCR reads were re-called with MiXCR into one record per CDR3 protein. Found here are 360,000 or so distinct CDR3 sequences, about 16% of them singletons; the top ten hold roughly a fifth. The sequencing sample was made of blood. The receptors were gathered from a woman aged 60-75 years with Graves' ophthalmopathy.

This clonotype was seen ten or more times. V gene TRBV3-1 combines with J gene TRBJ2-1; 8 positions match TRBD2. The V and J ends lost 1 base and 8 bases, in that order; junction bases with no gene match: 7. Germline V gives CDR1 LGHDT, CDR2 YNNKEL (reference sequence). The CDR3 has 15 amino acids. The CDR3 loop reads CASSQVEKAGDEQFF. DNA of the CDR3: TGTGCCAGCAGCCAAGTGGAAAAAGCGGGAGATGAGCAGTTCTTC.

This clonotype has at least ten counts. The genes are TRBV13 and TRBJ1-4; 10 nucleotides align to TRBD1. CDR1 is PRHDT and CDR2 is FYEKMQ in the germline V gene (reference sequence). This CDR3 has 15 residues. The V gene end was trimmed by 5 bases and the J gene end by 8 bases; junction bases not matched to a gene: 8. The CDR3 DNA follows: TGTGCCAGCAGCGCCCCCGGACAGGGGGAAGAAAAACTGTTTTTT. Its translation: CASSAPGQGEEKLFF.

This clonotype was detected many times. The gene calls are TRBV28 and TRBJ2-1, with TRBD1 as a possible D gene (5 bases). The V gene lost 3 bases and the J gene lost 2 bases, with 11 bases spanning the gap. Germline V gene lookup returns CDR1 MDHEN and CDR2 SYDVKM. This CDR3 is built from 15 residues. The CDR3 bases are TGTGCCAGCAGTTTGATAGACAGTGCCTACAATGAGCAGTTCTTC. Protein product: CASSLIDSAYNEQFF.

Many counts were recorded for this clonotype. This chain joins TRBV28 and TRBJ2-1; D possibly corresponds to TRBD2 (5 bases). CDR1 is MDHEN and CDR2 is SYDVKM in the germline V gene. The CDR3 extends over 14 amino acids. V gave up 6 bases and J gave up 6 bases, with 15 bases separating them. In DNA, the CDR3 is TGTGCCAGCAGCTCAACTAGGGAACTCAATGAGCAGTTCTTC. Residues: CASSSTRELNEQFF.

The chain is built from TRBV27 and TRBJ2-1, with 9 bases aligning to TRBD1. V gave up 9 bases and J gave up 3 bases; unmatched junction bases: 6. The CDR3 loop spans 14 amino acids. Germline CDR1 is MNHEY and CDR2 is SMNVEV (reference sequence). The CDR3 reads CASTGTGNYNEQFF. In DNA, the CDR3 is TGTGCCAGTACCGGGACAGGGAACTACAATGAGCAGTTCTTC.

This clonotype was seen at least ten times. The CDR3 loop reads CASSFVAGDLGYHEQFF. The CDR3 DNA is TGTGCCAGCAGTTTCGTGGCGGGTGACCTAGGGTACCATGAGCAGTTCTTC. This chain uses TRBV12-3 or TRBV12-4 with TRBJ2-1, with TRBD2 as a possible D gene (5 bases). The V end lost 3 bases, the J end lost 8 bases, and 23 bases lay between the germline ends. This CDR3 has 17 residues.

V usage is TRBV6-1 and J usage is TRBJ2-5; 14 nucleotides match TRBD2. J gave up 5 bases and V 7 bases, and 9 bases lay outside the gene matches. The CDR3 has 16 amino acids. Germline-derived CDR1 and CDR2 are MNHNS and SASEGT. The CDR3 bases are TGTGCCAGCACCACCGGGACTAGCGGGAGACTCGAGACCCAGTACTTC. Translating gives CASTTGTSGRLETQYF.

The V and J genes are TRBV10-3 and TRBJ2-1; 7 nucleotides line up with TRBD1. The CDR3 is made up of 13 amino acids. With 5 bases clipped from V and 8 bases from J, the junction kept 6 bases outside the gene matches. Germline V gene sequence: CDR1 ENHRY, CDR2 SYGVKD. CDR3 nucleotide sequence: TGTGCCATCAGTTCCGACAGGGTCCATGAGCAGTTCTTC. Residues: CAISSDRVHEQFF.

The sample holds many counts of this clonotype. The CDR3 region is CAISDRGETQYF. For the CDR3, the DNA is TGTGCCATCAGTGACAGGGGGGAGACCCAGTACTTC. The chain carries TRBV10-3 and TRBJ2-5, with 7 bases aligning to TRBD1. CDR1 and CDR2 from the germline V gene are ENHRY and SYGVKD. The CDR3 runs 12 residues. V lost 3 bases and J lost 5; bases outside the gene matches: 0.

This clonotype was recorded at least ten times. The chain carries TRBV5-1 and TRBJ2-7; TRBD1 matches at 8 bases. Per the germline V gene, CDR1 is SGHRS and CDR2 is YFSETQ. J was trimmed by 3 bases and V by 4 bases; bases with no gene match: 6. CDR3 length: 14 amino acids. The CDR3 loop reads CASSTGTGHYEQYF. The CDR3 nucleotides are TGCGCCAGCAGCACCGGGACAGGCCACTACGAGCAGTACTTC.

This clonotype has more than one count but fewer than ten. V and J are TRBV27 and TRBJ2-2; D possibly corresponds to TRBD2 (6 bases). The CDR3 extends over 15 amino acids. With 5 bases removed from V and 3 bases from J, the gap between germline ends came to 13 bases. Germline V CDR1 and CDR2: MNHEY, SMNVEV (reference sequence). The CDR3, as DNA: TGTGCCAGCAGTCGAGAGGCGGGATACACCGGGGAGCTGTTTTTT. Translating gives CASSREAGYTGELFF.

The chain has TRBV25-1 and TRBJ2-1, with a weak D call TRBD2 (6 bases). Trimming removed 1 base from V and 6 bases from J, with 10 bases in between. Germline values: CDR1 MGHDK, CDR2 SYGVNS. The CDR3 has 14 residues. The CDR3, as DNA: TGTGCCAGCAGTGAATGGGGAGGTACCAATGAGCAGTTCTTC. Its protein product is CASSEWGGTNEQFF.

This clonotype was recorded many times. The rearrangement links TRBV6-1 to TRBJ2-5; no clear D. The CDR3 is 12 amino acids. Germline values: CDR1 MNHNS, CDR2 SASEGT. The V end lost 5 bases, the J end lost 5 bases, and 9 bases lay between the germline ends. CDR3 sequence (DNA): TGTGCCAGCAGTACACCAACGGAGACCCAGTACTTC. As protein: CASSTPTETQYF.

This clonotype was seen at least ten times. V is TRBV18 and J is TRBJ1-3; no firm D call. The CDR3 length is 14 residues. CDR1 and CDR2 (germline): KGHSH, LQKENI. V shed 0 bases and J shed 3 bases, with 6 bases lying between them. CDR3 nucleotides: TGTGCCAGCTCACCACCCTCTCTTGGAAACACCATATATTTT. Translated, it gives CASSPPSLGNTIYF. The full variable domain, its missing parts supplied by reference TRBV18 and TRBJ1-3, is NAGVMQNPRHLVRRRGQEARLRCSPMKGHSHVYWYRQLPEEGLKFMVYLQKENIIDESGMPKERFSAEFPKEGPSILRIQQVVRGDSAAYFCASSPPSLGNTIYFGEGSWLTVV.

This clonotype was counted at least ten times. The V and J genes are TRBV18 and TRBJ2-3, with D uncertain. The length of the CDR3 is 14 residues. V lost 4 bases to trimming and J lost 0 bases, with 8 bases between them. Germline V lookup: CDR1 KGHSH, CDR2 LQKENI. The CDR3 reads CASSHGSSTDTQYF. Here the CDR3 DNA reads TGTGCCAGCTCACACGGTAGTAGCACAGATACGCAGTATTTT. The variable domain in full, completed from reference TRBV18 and TRBJ2-3, reads NAGVMQNPRHLVRRRGQEARLRCSPMKGHSHVYWYRQLPEEGLKFMVYLQKENIIDESGMPKERFSAEFPKEGPSILRIQQVVRGDSAAYFCASSHGSSTDTQYFGPGTRLTVL.

The table lists this clonotype with many counts. V is TRBV2 and J is TRBJ2-5, with 11 bases that match TRBD2. J was trimmed by 5 bases and V by 4 bases; bases with no gene match: 9. This CDR3 comprises 16 residues. The germline V gene has CDR1 SNHLY and CDR2 FYNNEI. Written as DNA, the CDR3 is TGTGCCAGCAGTGGGTTACTAGCGGGAGAGGAGGAGACCCAGTACTTC. Translated, it gives CASSGLLAGEEETQYF.

Ten or more counts support this clonotype. V and J are TRBV10-3 and TRBJ2-3, with D perhaps TRBD2 (5 bases). V was cut by 0 bases and J by 0 bases, with 16 bases left in between. This CDR3 spans 18 amino acids. Germline assignment: CDR1 ENHRY and CDR2 SYGVKD. As DNA, the CDR3 is TGTGCCATCAGTGAGTCACCACTAGGGCGCTCTAGCACAGATACGCAGTATTTT. This translates into CAISESPLGRSSTDTQYF.

This clonotype was detected ten times or more. The chain joins TRBV20-1 to TRBJ2-2, with 8 bases aligning to TRBD2. From germline, CDR1 is DFQATT and CDR2 SNEGSKA (reference sequence). Trimming cost V 6 bases and J 2 bases; bases outside gene matches: 8. The CDR3 has 15 amino acids. The CDR3 DNA sequence: TGCAGTGCGGTAACTAGCGGAGCTAACACCGGGGAGCTGTTTTTT. This gives the protein CSAVTSGANTGELFF.

The chain has TRBV6-2 or TRBV6-3 and TRBJ2-2; D is perhaps TRBD2 (6 bases). There are 14 residues in the CDR3. Trimming removed 2 bases at V and 5 bases at J, with 9 bases between. Germline CDR1 reads MNHEY; CDR2 reads SVGEGT. CDR3 protein: CASSYPRGTGELFF. Here the CDR3 DNA reads TGTGCCAGCAGTTACCCGCGGGGTACCGGGGAGCTGTTTTTT.

This chain uses TRBV7-9 with TRBJ2-7, with unresolved D. The ends were cut back, 8 bases at V and 3 bases at J, with 17 bases in the middle. This CDR3 is built from 14 residues. In germline, CDR1 is SEHNR, CDR2 FQNEAQ (reference sequence). The CDR3 region is CASAVVGLGYEQYF. Written as DNA, the CDR3 is TGTGCCAGCGCTGTAGTGGGCTTGGGCTACGAGCAGTACTTC. The full variable domain, with the rest looked up from reference TRBV7-9 and TRBJ2-7, is DTGVSQNPRHKITKRGQNVTFRCDPISEHNRLYWYRQTLGQGPEFLTYFQNEAQLEKSRLLSDRFSAERPKGSFSTLEIQRTEQGDSAMYLCASAVVGLGYEQYFGPGTRLTVT.

This clonotype was found many times. V usage is TRBV12-3 or TRBV12-4 and J usage is TRBJ2-5, with D hard to call. The CDR3 consists of 14 residues. Trimming cost V 3 bases and J 3 bases, with 11 bases left between them. The CDR3 bases are TGTGCCAGCAGTTTCCGAGACTGGGAAGAGACCCAGTACTTC. Residues: CASSFRDWEETQYF.

In its sample, this clonotype was seen many times. The genes are TRBV7-9 and TRBJ2-7, with a possible D match to TRBD2 (6 bases). The length of the CDR3 is 15 residues. Germline loops: CDR1 SEHNR, CDR2 FQNEAQ (reference sequence). V was cut by 1 base and J by 6 bases, with 16 bases left in between. DNA for the CDR3: TGTGCCAGCAGCTTAGGGAGGGAGGCCCTCGGCGAGCAGTACTTC. Its protein product is CASSLGREALGEQYF.

A remark on this clonotype: This may be a read error: a much more frequent sequence differs by one nucleotide. Since the CDR3 does not end with the conserved phenylalanine or tryptophan, this likely comes from a read error. V is TRBV5-1 and J is TRBJ1-1; no clear D. The length of the CDR3 is 14 residues. Per germline, CDR1 SGHRS and CDR2 YFSETQ. V lost 1 base to trimming and J lost 0 bases, with 7 bases between them. CDR3 loop: CASSLPQVNTEAFL. CDR3 bases: TGCGCCAGCAGCTTGCCCCAGGTGAACACTGAAGCTTTCCTT.

This clonotype has ten or more counts. The chain joins TRBV18 to TRBJ2-7; unclear D gene. Germline lookup yields CDR1 KGHSH and CDR2 LQKENI. This CDR3 region has 14 residues. V was clipped by 0 bases and J by 2 bases, with 8 bases between them. In nucleotides, the CDR3 is TGTGCCAGCTCACCACCGTTTGGGGCCTACGAGCAGTACTTC. This encodes CASSPPFGAYEQYF. The whole variable domain, filled in from reference TRBV18 and TRBJ2-7, reads NAGVMQNPRHLVRRRGQEARLRCSPMKGHSHVYWYRQLPEEGLKFMVYLQKENIIDESGMPKERFSAEFPKEGPSILRIQQVVRGDSAAYFCASSPPFGAYEQYFGPGTRLTVT.